This T cell receptor (beta chain) is from a study of regulatory T cells in long-lasting Graves disease. Germline V lookup: CDR1 MDHEN, CDR2 SYDVKM. V lost 5 bases, J lost 8 bases, and 16 bases lay in between. The length of the CDR3 is 14 residues. Indicated time point: persistent/refractory GD, antithyroid drugs over 5 years with positive TRAb. Scientists built the TCR library using RNA that was extracted from PBMCs. It was by American Thyroid Association guidelines that Graves' disease was diagnosed. In this cohort, patients came from an endocrinology department located in Xi'an, China. This clonotype was counted many times. Its target is not known. Whole-study findings and limits: Patients whose Graves' disease persisted exhibited lower TCR diversity than those newly diagnosed.

Library construction for TCR beta used iRepertoire HTBI primers and Arm-PCR of CDR3 regions. MiXCR, run by TCRdb on the multiplex PCR reads, gives a single entry per CDR3 protein. The table includes hundreds of thousands of distinct CDR3 sequences, roughly 21% detected once. The source is a female donor with Graves disease. The source material was peripheral blood mononuclear cells (PBMCs), sampled when the disease was refractory, from a patient treated with antithyroid drugs. The chain employs TRBV28 and TRBJ1-5; D may be TRBD1 (6 bases). CDR3 sequence reads: CASSPTGKIEPQHF. In DNA, the CDR3 is TGTGCCAGCAGTCCCACAGGGAAAATTGAGCCCCAGCATTTT.